The 7 T cell receptor beta chains below all came from one sample that was sequenced in a study of T cell clonotyping in hematopoietic cell transplantation. Repertoires were generated with immunoSEQ multiplex PCR, while TCRdb's copy carries only in-frame clones and drops some. The repertoire has 25,000 to 35,000 clones, 60% to 80% of them found once; the top ten carry approximately 5.9%. Time point indicated: recipient sample about 28 days before transplant, after cytoreduction. The sequences come from peripheral blood mononuclear cells, collected before stem cell transplant. Every receptor here comes from a man aged 45-60 years with myelodysplastic syndrome. Some clones in this sample may be carry-over from other donors' samples.

V usage is TRBV4-2 and J usage is TRBJ1-2; D not resolved. The CDR3 is made up of 17 amino acids. V dropped 1 base and J dropped 1 base, with 16 bases sitting between them. Germline V gives CDR1 LGHNA, CDR2 YNFKEQ. CDR3 DNA sequence: TGTGCCAGCAGCCAAGTCTCCACGGGCGTCTATAACTATGGCTACACCTTC. This codes for CASSQVSTGVYNYGYTF.

This clone was seen just once. The V and J genes are TRBV28 and TRBJ2-7, with D unresolved. V was shortened by 7 bases and J by 3 bases, with 13 bases between the two germline ends. This CDR3 contains 13 residues. Looked up from germline, CDR1 is MDHEN and CDR2 is SYDVKM. CDR3 nucleotides: TGTGCCAGCATGGTTGGACCGTACTACGAGCAGTACTTC. Residues: CASMVGPYYEQYF.

The rearrangement uses TRBV6-1 and TRBJ2-1, with a possible D match to TRBD2 (5 bases). V gave up 3 bases and J gave up 9 bases, with 18 bases separating them. CDR1 is MNHNS and CDR2 is SASEGT in the germline V gene. The CDR3 covers 15 residues. The CDR3 protein is CASSERGQALGEQFF. In DNA, the CDR3 is TGTGCCAGCAGTGAGCGAGGGCAAGCGCTAGGTGAGCAGTTCTTC.

The table lists this clone with a count of one. The chain couples TRBV19 to TRBJ2-3, with TRBD2 identical over 13 bases. This CDR3 spans 16 amino acids. V shed 4 bases, J shed 4 bases, and the junction held 5 bases outside the gene matches. The germline V gene has CDR1 LNHDA and CDR2 SQIVND (reference sequence). CDR3 loop: CASSTTSGGAPDTQYF. The CDR3 nucleotides are TGTGCCAGTAGTACCACTAGCGGGGGGGCCCCAGATACGCAGTATTTT.

V usage is TRBV28 and J usage is TRBJ2-3; no definite D call. CDR1 MDHEN and CDR2 SYDVKM come from the germline V gene. Trimming left V 5 bases short and J 10 bases short, with 19 bases between. This CDR3 has 14 amino acids. Written as DNA, the CDR3 is TGTGCCAGCAGTCGCTCGGACGCAGTTGTTGCGCAGTATTTT. It codes for CASSRSDAVVAQYF. Complete variable domain (other parts from reference TRBV28 and TRBJ2-3): DVKVTQSSRYLVKRTGEKVFLECVQDMDHENMFWYRQDPGLGLRLIYFSYDVKMKEKGDIPEGYSVSREKKERFSLILESASTNQTSMYLCASSRSDAVVAQYFGPGTRLTVL.

The chain is built from TRBV28 and TRBJ1-5, with a weak D call TRBD1 (6 bases). The germline V and J ends were trimmed by 6 bases and 1 base, with 13 bases remaining between them. The CDR3 has 15 amino acids. Germline loops: CDR1 MDHEN, CDR2 SYDVKM. As DNA, the CDR3 is TGTGCCAGCAGCCTGGGGGGCCAGAGCAATCAGCCCCAGCATTTT. This gives the protein CASSLGGQSNQPQHF.

This clone was counted a few times. The chain recombines TRBV30 with TRBJ1-1, with D perhaps TRBD1 (6 bases). The V gene lost 2 bases and the J gene lost 3 bases, with 25 bases spanning the gap. Germline V gene lookup returns CDR1 GTSNPN and CDR2 SVGIG (reference sequence). The CDR3 spans 18 residues. The CDR3 DNA sequence: TGTGCCTGGAGTCGATGGGGCAGTCAGGGGTCCGGGGACACTGAAGCTTTCTTT. Its translation: CAWSRWGSQGSGDTEAFF.